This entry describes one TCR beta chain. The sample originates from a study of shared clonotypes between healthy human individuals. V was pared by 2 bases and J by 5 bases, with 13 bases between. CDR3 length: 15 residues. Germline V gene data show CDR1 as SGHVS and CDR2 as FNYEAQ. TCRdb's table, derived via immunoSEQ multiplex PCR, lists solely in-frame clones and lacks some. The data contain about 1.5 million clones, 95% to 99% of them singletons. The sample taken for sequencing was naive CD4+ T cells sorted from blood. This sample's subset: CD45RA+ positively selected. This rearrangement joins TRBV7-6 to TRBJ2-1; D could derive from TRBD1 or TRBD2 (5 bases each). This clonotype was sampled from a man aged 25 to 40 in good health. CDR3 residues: CASSLQGTEDNEQFF. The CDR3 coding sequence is TGTGCCAGCAGCTTACAGGGCACGGAGGACAATGAGCAGTTCTTC.